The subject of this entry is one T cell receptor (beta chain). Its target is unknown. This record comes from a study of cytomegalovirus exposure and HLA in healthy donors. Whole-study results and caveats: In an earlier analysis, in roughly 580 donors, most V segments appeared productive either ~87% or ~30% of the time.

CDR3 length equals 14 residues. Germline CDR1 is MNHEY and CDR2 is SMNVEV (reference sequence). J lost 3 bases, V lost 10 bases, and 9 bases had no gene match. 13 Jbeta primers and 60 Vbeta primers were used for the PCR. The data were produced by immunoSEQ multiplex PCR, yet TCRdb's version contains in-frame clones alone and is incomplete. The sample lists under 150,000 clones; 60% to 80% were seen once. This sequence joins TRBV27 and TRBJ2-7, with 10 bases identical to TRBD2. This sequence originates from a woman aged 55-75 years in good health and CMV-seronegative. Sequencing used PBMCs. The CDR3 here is CATKAGGLGYEQYF. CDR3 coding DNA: TGTGCCACCAAAGCGGGGGGGCTTGGCTACGAGCAGTACTTC.